This TCR beta chain was profiled in a study of shared clonotypes between healthy human individuals. This clone was detected a few times. Per the germline V gene, CDR1 is SGDLS and CDR2 is YYNGEE. The length of the CDR3 is 16 residues. Trimming took 0 bases from V and 5 from J, leaving 17 bases between them. Assay used: immunoSEQ multiplex PCR; TCRdb lists only in-frame clones, some missing. The table shows more than 600,000 clones, with just over 90% occurring only once. It was CD45RO-negative cells, positively selected for CCR7, that made up naive CD8 cells, with terminally differentiated effector memory CD45RA+ cells excluded.

Sequencing used naive CD8+ T cells sorted from blood. V and J are TRBV9 and TRBJ1-1, with D unresolved. The sequence came from a man aged 25-45 years in good health. This CDR3 reads CASSVEALGVATEAFF. In DNA, the CDR3 is TGTGCCAGCAGCGTAGAGGCTCTGGGAGTCGCAACTGAAGCTTTCTTT.